This T cell receptor beta chain appears in the sequencing data of a study of T cell responses to AZD1222 COVID-19 vaccine. In the study overall: Second-dose intervals near 4 or 12 weeks were combined. Study observations and caveats: CD4 TCRs covered the whole spike, strongest at regions 160-218 and 743-854. Baseline serology detected seropositivity in only a handful of AZD1222 recipients.

Trimming removed 5 bases at V and 1 base at J, with 15 bases between. Germline lookup yields CDR1 MNHEY and CDR2 SVGEGT. This CDR3 has 15 residues. The repertoire was sequenced with immunoSEQ multiplex PCR; TCRdb's copy has only in-frame clones and lacks some. This table holds some 170,000 clones, 85% to 90% found once. Turning to this clone: The antigen is not known.

Source: peripheral blood, taken on day 0 of AZD1222 vaccination. This chain connects TRBV6-2 or TRBV6-3 to TRBJ2-7; D remains unclear. This receptor was taken from an adult in good health. CDR3 loop: CASSPEPLRSYEQYV. CDR3 in DNA: TGTGCCAGCAGTCCGGAACCACTAAGATCCTACGAGCAGTACGTC.